This is a list of T cell receptor beta chains from one sample in a study of blood T cell repertoires in COVID-19. The data were produced by immunoSEQ multiplex PCR, yet TCRdb's version contains in-frame clones alone and is incomplete. The profile shows 190,000 or so clones, approximately 86% of them singletons. The sample was PBMCs or T cells enriched from blood (not recorded which). The receptors were sampled from a young woman who had been exposed to COVID-19. CDR3s include the opening cysteine and the closing phenylalanine or tryptophan. The D gene is left open where the match is weak. The size field is filled for only some rows; it gives once, few, many or a size class.

size: few
D: .
J: TRBJ1-5
V: TRBV7-8
CDR3: CASSLRGNQPQHF
DNA: TGTGCCAGCAGCTTAAGGGGAAATCAGCCCCAGCATTTT

size: .
D: .
J: TRBJ1-1
V: TRBV5-1
CDR3: CASSLESGLTEAFF
DNA: TGCGCCAGCAGCTTGGAATCAGGGCTCACTGAAGCTTTCTTT

size: .
D: TRBD1
J: TRBJ1-1
V: TRBV18
CDR3: CASSPTGDINTEAFF
DNA: TGTGCCAGCTCACCTACAGGGGACATCAACACTGAAGCTTTCTTT

size: few
D: .
J: TRBJ2-3
V: TRBV29-1
CDR3: CSVELGRGLDTQYF
DNA: TGCAGCGTTGAATTGGGCAGGGGTTTAGATACGCAGTATTTT

size: .
D: TRBD1
J: TRBJ2-5
V: TRBV27
CDR3: CASRRQGLGETQYF
DNA: TGTGCCAGCAGGAGACAGGGTTTGGGAGAGACCCAGTACTTC

size: .
D: .
J: TRBJ2-1
V: TRBV7-3
CDR3: CASSHQNTRDYNEQFF
DNA: TGTGCCAGCAGCCACCAGAACACCAGGGACTACAATGAGCAGTTCTTC

size: .
D: .
J: TRBJ1-5
V: TRBV2
CDR3: CASKEAPSYSNQPQHF
DNA: TGTGCCAGCAAAGAAGCCCCTTCTTATAGCAATCAGCCCCAGCATTTT

size: .
D: .
J: TRBJ1-5
V: TRBV19
CDR3: CASSMIGGYLDSNQPQHF
DNA: TGTGCCAGTAGTATGATTGGGGGCTACCTAGATAGCAATCAGCCCCAGCATTTT

size: .
D: TRBD1
J: TRBJ1-6
V: TRBV2
CDR3: CASSRGTGGVYNSPLHF
DNA: TGTGCCAGCAGCCGGGGGACAGGGGGCGTTTATAATTCACCCCTCCACTTT

size: .
D: TRBD2
J: TRBJ2-1
V: TRBV19
CDR3: CASSNYLAGNLYNEQFF
DNA: TGTGCCAGTAGTAACTATCTAGCGGGGAACCTCTACAATGAGCAGTTCTTC

size: .
D: .
J: TRBJ2-7
V: TRBV27
CDR3: CASSLSGGAFAYEQYF
DNA: TGTGCCAGCAGTTTATCGGGGGGGGCCTTCGCGTACGAGCAGTACTTC

size: few
D: .
J: TRBJ1-3
V: TRBV7-9
CDR3: CASSSLRVYGNTIYF
DNA: TGTGCCAGCAGCTCGCTCAGGGTCTACGGAAACACCATATATTTT

size: .
D: .
J: TRBJ2-1
V: TRBV28
CDR3: CASSGGRGSSNEQFF
DNA: TGTGCCAGCAGTGGAGGACGGGGGTCTAGCAATGAGCAGTTCTTC

size: .
D: .
J: TRBJ2-3
V: TRBV11-2
CDR3: CASSYQGGRTDTQYF
DNA: TGTGCCAGCAGCTATCAGGGAGGCCGCACAGATACGCAGTATTTT

size: .
D: .
J: TRBJ2-6
V: TRBV14
CDR3: CASSQVFGTYGANVLTF
DNA: TGTGCCAGCAGCCAAGTGTTCGGGACATATGGGGCCAACGTCCTGACTTTC

size: .
D: .
J: TRBJ1-6
V: TRBV9
CDR3: CASSGGTLHF
DNA: TGTGCCAGCAGCGGTGGGACACTCCACTTT

size: .
D: .
J: TRBJ1-2
V: TRBV6-6
CDR3: CASSYAGSELNGYTF
DNA: TGTGCCAGCAGTTACGCGGGGAGTGAACTAAATGGCTACACCTTC

size: .
D: .
J: TRBJ2-7
V: TRBV18
CDR3: CASSPQSYEQYF
DNA: TGTGCCAGCTCACCGCAGTCCTACGAGCAGTACTTC

size: .
D: TRBD1
J: TRBJ2-7
V: TRBV2
CDR3: CASSVGTGQDYEQYF
DNA: TGTGCCAGCAGTGTAGGTACGGGACAGGACTACGAGCAGTACTTC

size: .
D: TRBD1
J: TRBJ1-2
V: TRBV30
CDR3: CAWSRSTGDYGYTF
DNA: TGTGCCTGGAGTCGCTCGACAGGGGACTATGGCTACACCTTC

size: .
D: TRBD1
J: TRBJ2-3
V: TRBV19
CDR3: CASSMVTGRTDTQYF
DNA: TGTGCCAGTAGTATGGTGACAGGGCGCACAGATACGCAGTATTTT

size: few
D: .
J: TRBJ2-6
V: TRBV2
CDR3: CASSRELSGANVLTF
DNA: TGTGCCAGCAGTCGAGAACTCTCTGGGGCCAACGTCCTGACTTTC

size: .
D: .
J: TRBJ1-3
V: TRBV5-5
CDR3: CASSLLGGYSGNTIYF
DNA: TGTGCCAGCAGCTTGTTAGGGGGTTATTCTGGAAACACCATATATTTT

size: .
D: TRBD1
J: TRBJ2-1
V: TRBV18
CDR3: CASSLKQGPYNEQFF
DNA: TGTGCCAGCTCACTAAAACAGGGGCCCTACAATGAGCAGTTCTTC

size: .
D: .
J: TRBJ1-6
V: TRBV24-1
CDR3: CATSDGGSQNSPLHF
DNA: TGTGCCACCAGTGACGGGGGATCCCAAAATTCACCCCTCCACTTT

size: .
D: TRBD2
J: TRBJ2-1
V: TRBV4-1
CDR3: CASSQDWSSGGEFSYNEQFF
DNA: TGCGCCAGCAGCCAAGATTGGAGTAGCGGGGGGGAATTTTCCTACAATGAGCAGTTCTTC

size: .
D: .
J: TRBJ1-5
V: TRBV7-2
CDR3: CASSVGYGHSNQPQHF
DNA: TGTGCCAGCAGCGTAGGGTACGGTCATAGCAATCAGCCCCAGCATTTT

size: .
D: .
J: TRBJ2-1
V: TRBV5-1
CDR3: CASSLFGLSATNEQFF
DNA: TGCGCCAGCAGCTTGTTTGGCCTAAGCGCCACCAATGAGCAGTTCTTC

size: .
D: TRBD1
J: TRBJ1-1
V: TRBV5-6
CDR3: CASSMANRGLNTEAFF
DNA: TGTGCCAGCAGCATGGCAAACAGGGGGCTGAACACTGAAGCTTTCTTT

size: .
D: TRBD1
J: TRBJ1-5
V: TRBV2
CDR3: CASRPTGVNQPQHF
DNA: TGTGCCAGCAGACCGACAGGGGTAAATCAGCCCCAGCATTTT

size: few
D: TRBD2
J: TRBJ2-3
V: TRBV13
CDR3: CASREERGGRKDTQYF
DNA: TGTGCCAGCAGAGAGGAGCGGGGGGGCCGGAAAGATACGCAGTATTTT

size: .
D: TRBD2
J: TRBJ2-3
V: TRBV12-5
CDR3: CASGFGRGKGDTQYF
DNA: TGTGCTAGTGGCTTTGGGCGGGGGAAGGGCGATACGCAGTATTTT

size: .
D: TRBD1
J: TRBJ1-2
V: TRBV11-3
CDR3: CASSPGTGGIYGYTF
DNA: TGTGCCAGCAGCCCGGGGACAGGGGGCATCTATGGCTACACCTTC

size: .
D: .
J: TRBJ2-5
V: TRBV27
CDR3: CASSLVRGIGETQYF
DNA: TGTGCCAGCAGTTTAGTTCGGGGTATCGGAGAGACCCAGTACTTC

size: .
D: TRBD1
J: TRBJ1-1
V: TRBV12-5
CDR3: CASGSTGRRAEAFF
DNA: TGTGCTAGTGGTTCGACAGGGAGGAGGGCTGAAGCTTTCTTT

size: .
D: TRBD1
J: TRBJ1-1
V: TRBV5-1
CDR3: CASTAGGGGDTEAFF
DNA: TGCGCCAGCACAGCAGGGGGCGGGGGAGACACTGAAGCTTTCTTT

size: .
D: .
J: TRBJ1-2
V: TRBV5-1
CDR3: CASSLNPDNTVGYTF
DNA: TGCGCCAGCAGCTTAAACCCGGACAATACGGTAGGCTACACCTTC

size: .
D: TRBD1
J: TRBJ2-1
V: TRBV29-1
CDR3: CSVESMLGTGIAGGQFF
DNA: TGCAGCGTTGAATCCATGTTAGGGACAGGGATCGCCGGGGGGCAGTTCTTC

size: .
D: TRBD1
J: TRBJ2-3
V: TRBV2
CDR3: CASSPQGFGDTQYF
DNA: TGTGCCAGCAGTCCACAGGGGTTTGGGGATACGCAGTATTTT

size: .
D: .
J: TRBJ2-3
V: TRBV5-1
CDR3: CASSLGIDGRTDTQYF
DNA: TGCGCCAGCAGCTTAGGAATAGATGGGCGCACAGATACGCAGTATTTT

size: .
D: .
J: TRBJ2-1
V: TRBV4-1
CDR3: CASRVGQSPYNEQFF
DNA: TGCGCCAGCAGGGTCGGACAGAGCCCCTACAATGAGCAGTTCTTC

size: .
D: TRBD1
J: TRBJ1-2
V: TRBV7-3
CDR3: CASSHGQGYGYTF
DNA: TGTGCCAGCAGTCACGGACAGGGCTATGGCTACACCTTC

size: few
D: .
J: TRBJ1-2
V: TRBV19
CDR3: CATVNQVGNYGYTF
DNA: TGTGCCACTGTGAATCAGGTTGGCAACTATGGCTACACCTTC

size: once
D: .
J: TRBJ1-5
V: TRBV10-1
CDR3: CASDGQYDTEVNQPQHF
DNA: TGCGCCAGCGATGGACAGTACGACACGGAAGTGAATCAGCCCCAGCATTTT

size: .
D: .
J: TRBJ2-7
V: TRBV6-6
CDR3: CASSAGDRDEQYF
DNA: TGTGCCAGCAGCGCAGGGGATCGGGACGAGCAGTACTTC

size: .
D: .
J: TRBJ2-2
V: TRBV4-1
CDR3: CASSQEESRGFTGELFF
DNA: TGCGCCAGCAGCCAAGAGGAGTCAAGGGGCTTCACCGGGGAGCTGTTTTTT

size: .
D: TRBD1
J: TRBJ1-1
V: TRBV5-5
CDR3: CASIRGQGYTEAFF
DNA: TGTGCCAGCATCAGAGGACAGGGATACACTGAAGCTTTCTTT

size: .
D: TRBD1
J: TRBJ1-1
V: TRBV9
CDR3: CASSPSGGVLNTEAFF
DNA: TGTGCCAGCAGCCCCTCAGGGGGCGTTTTGAACACTGAAGCTTTCTTT

size: .
D: .
J: TRBJ2-5
V: TRBV7-2
CDR3: CASSLLTGGETQYF
DNA: TGTGCCAGCAGCTTACTAACGGGCGGGGAGACCCAGTACTTC

size: .
D: .
J: TRBJ2-7
V: TRBV5-5
CDR3: CASSYEDGRASYEQYF
DNA: TGTGCCAGCAGCTACGAAGACGGCAGGGCGTCCTACGAGCAGTACTTC

size: .
D: .
J: TRBJ1-5
V: TRBV3-1/TRBV3-2
CDR3: CASSQTRGGQPQHF
DNA: TGTGCCAGCAGCCAGACGCGGGGGGGTCAGCCCCAGCATTTT

size: once
D: .
J: TRBJ2-7
V: TRBV7-9
CDR3: CASSFSSYEQYF
DNA: TGTGCCAGCAGCTTCAGCTCCTACGAGCAGTACTTC

size: .
D: .
J: TRBJ1-3
V: TRBV6-5
CDR3: CASSPYSSGNTIYF
DNA: TGTGCCAGCAGTCCCTACTCATCTGGAAACACCATATATTTT

size: .
D: TRBD1
J: TRBJ2-7
V: TRBV5-1
CDR3: CASTPERGPGYEQYF
DNA: TGCGCCAGCACCCCCGAGAGGGGGCCAGGCTACGAGCAGTACTTC

size: .
D: TRBD1
J: TRBJ1-1
V: TRBV10-2
CDR3: CASSDPGTGDGAFF
DNA: TGCGCCAGCAGTGATCCCGGGACAGGGGATGGCGCTTTCTTT